The entry below describes one T cell receptor (beta chain). Deletions cut 0 bases from V and 4 bases from J, with 11 bases between. This CDR3 region has 14 residues. CDR1 is SGHRS and CDR2 is YFSETQ in the germline V gene. This sample is drawn from a study of patients and donors after allogeneic stem cell transplantation. TCRdb re-called the RT-PCR reads through MiXCR, storing one row per CDR3 protein. The table records approximately 210,000 distinct CDR3 sequences, approximately 41% of them present only once. The sequencing input was blood, either unsorted or a sorted T cell fraction (not recorded which). The sequence was obtained from a human donor who was either an allogeneic HSCT recipient or a stem cell or donor lymphocyte infusion donor (not recorded which). It is not recorded whose cells these are; they may come from a transplant donor. The chain carries TRBV5-1 and TRBJ2-7; D not certain. The CDR3 sequence: CASSLEGPSYEQYF. The CDR3 region has the DNA TGCGCCAGCAGCTTGGAGGGCCCCTCGTACGAGCAGTACTTC.